This TCR beta chain emerged from a study of blood T cell repertoires in COVID-19. For the study at large: Sample material is recorded as cDNA or gDNA derived from T cells, B-cell-depleted T cells, or PBMCs.

There are 16 residues in the CDR3. V dropped 6 bases and J dropped 5; count of bases not matched to a gene: 6. Germline CDR1 is MDHEN and CDR2 is SYDVKM. Methods used by the authors: Reference gene primer amplification gave nucleated cell count estimates. The method was immunoSEQ multiplex PCR; TCRdb's version includes in-frame clones alone and lacks a portion of them. That table is the source of V, J and clone size, and D and trimming were worked out from the DNA. The sample has 300,000 to 400,000 clones, around 91% seen once. The sample consisted of peripheral blood. The sequence came from a woman aged 18-35 years who had recovered from COVID-19. V is TRBV28 and J is TRBJ2-1; 14 nucleotides align to TRBD2. CDR3 region: CASRGLAGEWDNEQFF. The CDR3 coding sequence is TGTGCCAGCAGGGGACTAGCGGGAGAATGGGACAATGAGCAGTTCTTC.